This record concerns one T cell receptor (beta chain) sequence. These data are taken from a study of T cells after somatic rescue of genetic block. Some clones are missing from TCRdb's copy, which holds only in-frame ones; the method was immunoSEQ multiplex PCR. The table includes tens of thousands of clones, roughly 93% detected once. The CDR3 consists of 15 residues. Germline-derived CDR1 and CDR2 are MDHEN and SYDVKM. Deletions cut 2 bases from V and 0 bases from J, with 11 bases between. The sequencing sample was made of peripheral blood mononuclear cells (PBMCs). The sequence derives from a young man. This chain uses TRBV28 with TRBJ2-7; D ambiguous. Here the CDR3 DNA reads TGTGCCAGCAGTTTAGTGGCGGATAGCTCCTACGAGCAGTACTTC. Protein product: CASSLVADSSYEQYF.